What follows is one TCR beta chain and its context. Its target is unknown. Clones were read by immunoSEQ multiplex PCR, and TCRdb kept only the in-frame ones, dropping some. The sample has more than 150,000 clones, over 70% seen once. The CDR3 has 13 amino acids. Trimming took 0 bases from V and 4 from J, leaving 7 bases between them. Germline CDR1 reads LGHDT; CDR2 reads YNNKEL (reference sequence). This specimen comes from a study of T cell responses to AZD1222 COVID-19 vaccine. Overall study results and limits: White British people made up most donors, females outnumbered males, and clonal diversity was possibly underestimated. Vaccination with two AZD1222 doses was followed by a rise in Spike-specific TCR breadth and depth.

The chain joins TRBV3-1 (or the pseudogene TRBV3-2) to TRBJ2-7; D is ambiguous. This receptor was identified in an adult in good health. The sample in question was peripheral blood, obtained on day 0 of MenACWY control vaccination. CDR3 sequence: CASSQEGRYEQYF. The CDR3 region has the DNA TGTGCCAGCAGCCAAGAGGGCCGGTACGAGCAGTACTTC.